These 15 T cell receptor beta chains were all obtained from the same sample, sequenced in a study of T-cell memory formation after mild COVID-19. Each CDR3 protein gets one entry after TCRdb re-called the 5' RACE reads with MiXCR. The profile shows about 110,000 distinct CDR3 sequences, about 18% of them singletons. Material: PBMCs or a T cell subset sorted from them (not recorded which). These receptors all stem from a young man who had mild COVID-19 (a few samples of this study predate the infection). Cell type and time point are not known.

The chain carries TRBV29-1 and TRBJ2-5; 7 nucleotides match TRBD1. Trimming took 6 bases from V and 5 from J; bases not matched to a gene: 3. The CDR3 extends over 11 amino acids. Germline V lookup: CDR1 SQVTM, CDR2 ANQGSEA. CDR3 nucleotide sequence: TGCAGCGTGGGGACAGTTGAGACCCAGTACTTC. This sequence encodes CSVGTVETQYF. Together with reference TRBV29-1 and TRBJ2-5, the CDR3 gives the full variable domain: SAVISQKPSRDICQRGTSLTIQCQVDSQVTMMFWYRQQPGQSLTLIATANQGSEATYESGFVIDKFPISRPNLTFSTLTVSNMSPEDSSIYLCSVGTVETQYFGPGTRLLVL.

This clonotype occurred a few times. V gene TRBV5-1 combines with J gene TRBJ1-3; D ambiguous. The V gene lost 5 bases and the J gene lost 0 bases, with 6 bases spanning the gap. This CDR3 is built from 13 residues. CDR1 is SGHRS, CDR2 YFSETQ, per germline. CDR3 DNA sequence: TGCGCCAGCAGTACCGGCTCTGGAAACACCATATATTTT. It is translated as CASSTGSGNTIYF.

This sequence joins TRBV7-2 and TRBJ2-5, with D perhaps assigned TRBD1 or TRBD2 (5 bases each). V was cut by 0 bases and J by 4 bases, with 15 bases left in between. The CDR3 is made up of 16 amino acids. Germline loops: CDR1 SGHTA, CDR2 FQGNSA. CDR3 sequence (DNA): TGTGCCAGCAGCTTAGCGCTGTCAGGGAGTCGAGAGACCCAGTACTTC. As protein: CASSLALSGSRETQYF.

This clonotype was picked up many times. This chain links TRBV5-1 with TRBJ2-7; 9 nucleotides agree with TRBD1. This CDR3 comprises 15 residues. Per the germline V gene, CDR1 is SGHRS and CDR2 is YFSETQ. V gave up 4 bases and J gave up 2 bases; unmatched junction bases: 7. CDR3 nucleotide sequence: TGCGCCAGCAGCGGGACAGGGAGAAGGGCCTACGAGCAGTACGTC. Protein sequence: CASSGTGRRAYEQYV.

There are a few counts of this clonotype. The chain carries TRBV10-3 and TRBJ2-2; TRBD1 matches at 7 bases. The trim removed 7 bases at V and 1 base at J, leaving 3 bases unmatched. Per the germline V gene, CDR1 is ENHRY and CDR2 is SYGVKD. The CDR3 runs to 14 residues. The CDR3: CAINRQGNTGELFF. The CDR3 nucleotides read TGTGCCATCAACCGACAGGGGAACACCGGGGAGCTGTTTTTT.

There are a few counts of this clonotype. This chain connects TRBV2 to TRBJ1-5; weak D call: TRBD1 (5 bases). Germline V CDR1 and CDR2: SNHLY, FYNNEI. The CDR3 has 14 amino acids. V was clipped by 6 bases and J by 2 bases, with 11 bases between them. The CDR3 protein is CASRGSGGNQPQHF. The CDR3 bases are TGTGCCAGCAGGGGGTCGGGGGGCAATCAGCCCCAGCATTTT.

The rearrangement joins TRBV7-2 to TRBJ1-2; the D gene is possibly TRBD1 (5 bases). The CDR3 totals 18 residues. V gave up 4 bases and J gave up 1 base, with 22 bases separating them. Looked up from germline, CDR1 is SGHTA and CDR2 is FQGNSA. CDR3 DNA sequence: TGTGCCAGCAGCTCGCAGGCGGCAGGGCCCGTAATTAACTATGGCTACACCTTC. Its protein product is CASSSQAAGPVINYGYTF.

The V and J genes are TRBV7-2 and TRBJ2-3; 10 nucleotides align to TRBD2. The CDR3 spans 15 residues. Germline lookup yields CDR1 SGHTA and CDR2 FQGNSA. The V gene end was trimmed by 6 bases and the J gene end by 5 bases; junction bases not matched to a gene: 8. The CDR3 region has the DNA TGTGCCAGCAGGTTGAGCGGGGGGGCGGGAGATACGCAGTATTTT. Protein: CASRLSGGAGDTQYF. The full variable domain, its missing parts supplied by reference TRBV7-2 and TRBJ2-3, is GAGVSQSPSNKVTEKGKDVELRCDPISGHTALYWYRQSLGQGLEFLIYFQGNSAPDKSGLPSDRFSAERTGGSVSTLTIQRTQQEDSAVYLCASRLSGGAGDTQYFGPGTRLTVL.

The V call is TRBV7-8, the J call TRBJ2-5; tentatively, D is TRBD2 (6 bases). CDR3 length: 14 amino acids. Trimming took off 3 bases at V and 3 bases at J, with 11 bases between the two ends. CDR1 and CDR2 (germline): SGHVS, FQNEAQ. In nucleotides, the CDR3 is TGTGCCAGCAGCTTTGGGCGGGACGAAGAGACCCAGTACTTC. Translating gives CASSFGRDEETQYF.

There are a few counts of this clonotype. The chain uses TRBV2 and TRBJ1-1, with a possible D match to TRBD1 (5 bases). There are 12 residues in the CDR3. CDR1 SNHLY and CDR2 FYNNEI come from the germline V gene. V was trimmed by 4 bases and J by 11 bases, leaving 14 bases between them. For the CDR3, the DNA is TGTGCCAGCAGTGGGTTGGGGGTTCAGGCTTTCTTT. It yields the protein CASSGLGVQAFF. The full variable domain, rest sourced from reference TRBV2 and TRBJ1-1, is EPEVTQTPSHQVTQMGQEVILRCVPISNHLYFYWYRQILGQKVEFLVSFYNNEISEKSEIFDDQFSVERPDGSNFTLKIRSTKLEDSAMYFCASSGLGVQAFFGQGTRLTVV.

The V and J genes are TRBV4-3 and TRBJ2-2, with 7 bases matching TRBD1. The CDR3 runs 18 residues. Germline CDR1 is LGHNA and CDR2 is YSLEER. V lost 0 bases, J lost 2 bases, and 9 bases stayed unmatched. The CDR3 nucleotides are TGCGCCAGCAGCCAAGAGCTTCAGAGGGGGCTCAACACCGGGGAGCTGTTTTTT. Translation: CASSQELQRGLNTGELFF.

V is TRBV2 and J is TRBJ2-3; D remains unclear. Trimming left V 6 bases short and J 6 bases short, with 7 bases between. Germline V lookup: CDR1 SNHLY, CDR2 FYNNEI. The CDR3 covers 11 residues. The CDR3: CASSSWDTQYF. The DNA of the CDR3 is TGTGCCAGCAGCTCCTGGGATACGCAGTATTTT.

The sample holds a few counts of this clonotype. V is TRBV7-6 and J is TRBJ2-2; 12 nucleotides line up with TRBD1. Germline CDR1 and CDR2: SGHVS and FNYEAQ. Trimming removed 5 bases from V and 3 bases from J; junction bases left unmatched: 7. CDR3 length equals 17 residues. CDR3 sequence reads: CASSLRDRGRDTGELFF. The CDR3 DNA reads as TGTGCCAGCAGCCTCCGGGACAGGGGGCGCGACACCGGGGAGCTGTTTTTT.

This clonotype has just one count. This rearrangement joins TRBV5-1 to TRBJ1-1, with D uncertain. Germline V gene lookup returns CDR1 SGHRS and CDR2 YFSETQ. The CDR3 extends over 15 amino acids. Trimming pared 7 bases from V and 0 bases from J, leaving 16 bases between. The CDR3 nucleotides read TGCGCCAGCCTGTCCGGGCCCGGCTTGAACACTGAAGCTTTCTTT. The encoded protein is CASLSGPGLNTEAFF.

The rearrangement uses TRBV6-5 and TRBJ2-7; D remains unclear. V dropped 8 bases and J dropped 3 bases, with 17 bases sitting between them. The CDR3 contains 14 residues. Looked up from germline, CDR1 is MNHEY and CDR2 is SVGAGI. The CDR3 bases are TGTGCCAGCCCGTTCTATACGGACCTCTACGAGCAGTACGTC. Translating it yields CASPFYTDLYEQYV.